This passage covers 17 T cell receptor beta chains from one sample sequenced in a study of vaccination effects on CD4 cells after COVID-19. TCRdb's table, derived via immunoSEQ multiplex PCR, lists solely in-frame clones and lacks some. Seen here are about 47,000 clones, approximately 80% observed once, and the top ten hold about 11%. Subsequent to a culture period of around 10 days, CD4+ T cells were isolated. No antigen has been assigned to these receptors. The specimen was CD4+ T cells from PBMCs cultured without peptide, collected before COVID-19 vaccination. The receptors were gathered from a human donor who had a prior SARS-CoV-2 infection.

The sample holds a few counts of this clone. The V and J genes are TRBV11-3 and TRBJ2-5; 9 bases are a match to TRBD2. With V trimmed by 10 bases and J by 5 bases, 11 bases remained unmatched. The CDR3 is 14 residues long. The germline CDR1 and CDR2 sequences are SGHNT and YENEEA. The CDR3 nucleotides are TGTGCCACTGCGGGGGGGCAGGCCAAGGAGACCCAGTACTTC. Protein: CATAGGQAKETQYF.

The chain joins TRBV5-4 to TRBJ2-1; the D is unclear. The V end lost 0 bases, the J end lost 2 bases, and 6 bases lay between the germline ends. Germline V gene sequence: CDR1 SGHNT, CDR2 YYREEE (reference sequence). This CDR3 comprises 14 residues. In DNA form, the CDR3 reads TGTGCCAGCAGCTTGGGTACAGCCTACAATGAGCAGTTCTTC. Residues: CASSLGTAYNEQFF.

This clone was recorded a few times. The chain combines TRBV7-9 with TRBJ2-6, with D perhaps TRBD1 (6 bases). This CDR3 has 19 residues. Trimming cost V 5 bases and J 0 bases, with 20 bases left between them. Germline V gives CDR1 SEHNR, CDR2 FQNEAQ (reference sequence). The CDR3 DNA reads TGTGCCAGCAGCATACGGACAGCTCTAAGGAACTCTGGGGCCAACGTCCTGACTTTC. Amino acid sequence: CASSIRTALRNSGANVLTF.

The genes are TRBV4-3 and TRBJ2-6, with TRBD2 identical over 7 bases. Per the germline V gene, CDR1 is LGHNA and CDR2 is YSLEER. The CDR3 contains 18 residues. V shed 0 bases, J shed 2 bases, and the junction held 7 bases outside the gene matches. The CDR3 loop reads CASSQEAGEGAGANVLTF. CDR3 DNA sequence: TGCGCCAGCAGCCAAGAGGCGGGAGAAGGGGCTGGGGCCAACGTCCTGACTTTC.

This chain links TRBV18 with TRBJ2-5; TRBD2 might be the D (6 bases). The CDR3 consists of 14 residues. V was clipped by 4 bases and J by 4 bases, with 13 bases between them. Germline V gives CDR1 KGHSH, CDR2 LQKENI. CDR3 sequence: CASSQNTGRETQYF. In DNA, the CDR3 is TGTGCCAGCTCACAGAACACCGGGAGAGAGACCCAGTACTTC.

This chain uses TRBV24-1 with TRBJ2-1; weak D call: TRBD2 (5 bases). The germline V and J ends were trimmed by 2 bases and 5 bases, with 9 bases remaining between them. Germline lookup yields CDR1 KGHDR and CDR2 SFDVKD. The CDR3 extends over 14 amino acids. The CDR3, as DNA: TGTGCCACCAGTGATTCTAGCAGAGACAATGAGCAGTTCTTC. It is translated as CATSDSSRDNEQFF.

This sequence joins TRBV7-3 and TRBJ2-5, with D tentatively TRBD1 or TRBD2 (7 bases each). V dropped 2 bases and J dropped 4 bases, with 17 bases sitting between them. The CDR3 totals 16 residues. Germline V gene data show CDR1 as SGHTA and CDR2 as FQGTGA. The CDR3 protein is CASSLYTGEGAETQYF. CDR3 coding DNA: TGTGCCAGCAGCTTATACACTGGGGAGGGGGCAGAGACCCAGTACTTC.

This clone appeared once. The CDR3 DNA is TGTGCCAGCAGCTCCGTAGCGGGAGGGCCAAGAGATACGCAGTATTTT. Amino acids: CASSSVAGGPRDTQYF. The chain uses TRBV7-8 and TRBJ2-3; TRBD2 agrees at 11 bases. The CDR3 spans 16 residues. The V and J ends lost 4 bases and 5 bases, in that order; junction bases with no gene match: 8. Germline lookup yields CDR1 SGHVS and CDR2 FQNEAQ.

The chain has TRBV30 and TRBJ1-3; no clear D. The CDR3 sequence is 13 residues long. The germline V gene encodes CDR1 GTSNPN and CDR2 SVGIG (reference sequence). Trimming removed 0 bases at V and 5 bases at J, with 8 bases between. CDR3 coding DNA: TGTGCCTGGAGTGTTAATTGGCGAAACACCATATATTTT. Protein: CAWSVNWRNTIYF. The entire variable domain, with the rest obtained from reference TRBV30 and TRBJ1-3, is as follows: SQTIHQWPATLVQPVGSPLSLECTVEGTSNPNLYWYRQAAGRGLQLLFYSVGIGQISSEVPQNLSASRPQDRQFILSSKKLLLSDSGFYLCAWSVNWRNTIYFGEGSWLTVV.

In its sample, this clone was seen a few times. The chain combines TRBV7-8 with TRBJ2-2; no clear D gene. Trimming removed 5 bases from V and 3 bases from J, with 16 bases in between. Germline CDR1 reads SGHVS; CDR2 reads FQNEAQ. This CDR3 has 16 residues. CDR3: CASSLSSSRYTGELFF. The CDR3 coding sequence is TGTGCCAGCAGCCTCTCTAGTTCTAGGTACACCGGGGAGCTGTTTTTT.

The chain carries TRBV7-3 and TRBJ2-7; a possible D gene is TRBD2 (5 bases). The CDR3 runs to 13 residues. Trimming pared 5 bases from V and 5 bases from J, leaving 13 bases between. Germline V gene data show CDR1 as SGHTA and CDR2 as FQGTGA. The CDR3 loop reads CASSPGVGNEQYF. DNA for the CDR3: TGTGCCAGCAGCCCCGGGGTAGGGAACGAGCAGTACTTC.

The chain uses TRBV12-5 and TRBJ2-1, with D possibly matching TRBD2 (6 bases). Deletions cut 4 bases from V and 9 bases from J, with 13 bases between. Germline lookup yields CDR1 LGHNT and CDR2 FRNRAP. The CDR3 runs 13 residues. CDR3 bases: TGTGCTAGTGGTTCGGCCGGGCGGGGTGAGCAGTTCTTC. This translates into CASGSAGRGEQFF.

V is TRBV19 and J is TRBJ1-4; D is possibly TRBD1 (5 bases). CDR3 length: 13 amino acids. CDR1 is LNHDA and CDR2 is SQIVND in the germline V gene (reference sequence). Between the trimmed V and J ends, which lost 9 bases and 5 bases, there was a span of 13 bases. The CDR3 nucleotides are TGTGCCAGCGGAGGGACTATCAATGAAAAACTGTTTTTT. It translates to CASGGTINEKLFF.

This clone was seen a handful of times. The rearrangement uses TRBV4-1 and TRBJ1-2; 8 bases match TRBD1. The CDR3 is 16 residues long. With 3 bases clipped from V and 1 base from J, the junction kept 7 bases outside the gene matches. The germline gives CDR1 MGHRA, CDR2 YSYEKL. CDR3 in amino acids: CASSHPRDRNNYGYTF. CDR3 nucleotides: TGCGCCAGCAGCCACCCCCGGGACAGGAATAACTATGGCTACACCTTC.

The chain is built from TRBV18 and TRBJ1-5, with D hard to call. CDR3 size: 14 residues. Trimming took off 1 base at V and 1 base at J, with 5 bases between the two ends. CDR1 KGHSH and CDR2 LQKENI come from the germline V gene. CDR3 protein: CASSPLASNQPQHF. The CDR3 DNA sequence: TGTGCCAGCTCACCACTAGCGAGCAATCAGCCCCAGCATTTT.

The chain is built from TRBV6-5 and TRBJ1-1; 7 nucleotides line up with TRBD1. Trimming cost V 5 bases and J 8 bases; bases outside gene matches: 11. CDR1 MNHEY and CDR2 SVGAGI come from the germline V gene. This CDR3 has 14 residues. For the CDR3, the DNA is TGTGCCAGCAGTCGGACAGGCCTCACCCCGGAAGCTTTCTTT. Amino acids: CASSRTGLTPEAFF.

A few counts support this clone. This sequence joins TRBV3-1 (or the pseudogene TRBV3-2) and TRBJ2-1, with 15 bases matching TRBD2. This CDR3 is built from 16 residues. Trimming at V came to 3 bases and at J to 7 bases, leaving 4 bases not matched to a gene. Germline lookup yields CDR1 LGHDT and CDR2 YNNKEL (reference sequence). CDR3 nucleotides: TGTGCCAGCAGCCATACCGGGACTAGCGGGGGGAATGAGCAGTTCTTC. It is translated as CASSHTGTSGGNEQFF.